Following are 9 T cell receptor beta chains from one sample sequenced in a study of blood T cells in healthy people across ages. It was with a sample-barcoded 5' primer and a J-beta primer mix that a second PCR of roughly 6 to 12 cycles was run. TCRdb re-called the 5' RACE reads through MiXCR, storing one row per CDR3 protein. The data contain 650,000 to 1,000,000 distinct CDR3 sequences, about 34% of them singletons. Source material: blood. The receptors come from a man in his late teens or twenties in good health.

The chain combines TRBV7-2 with TRBJ2-4, with TRBD2 identical over 9 bases. The J call may be mistaken, given a closer DNA end match to TRBJ2-5. Per germline, CDR1 SGHTA and CDR2 FQGNSA. This CDR3 has 16 residues. DNA of the CDR3: TGTGCCAGCAGCTTAGCCGGGCGGGGGGGCGTACAGACCCAGTACTTC. Amino acid sequence: CASSLAGRGGVQTQYF.

This clonotype has at least ten counts. This chain joins TRBV7-3 and TRBJ2-1; 7 positions match TRBD2. The germline V gene encodes CDR1 SGHTA and CDR2 FQGTGA. This CDR3 has 16 residues. With V trimmed by 2 bases and J by 4 bases, 8 bases remained unmatched. The CDR3 sequence is CASSLGTGGTYNEQFF. Written as DNA, the CDR3 is TGTGCCAGCAGCTTAGGCACGGGGGGAACTTACAATGAGCAGTTCTTC.

This chain connects TRBV12-3 or TRBV12-4 to TRBJ1-2; 12 bases are a match to TRBD1. J gave up 4 bases and V 6 bases, and 12 bases lay outside the gene matches. The CDR3 is 17 residues long. Written as DNA, the CDR3 is TGTGCCAGCAGACGTCCCGGGACAGGGGGCTCGGGCTATGGCTACACCTTC. Amino acids: CASRRPGTGGSGYGYTF.

This rearrangement joins TRBV2 to TRBJ2-5, with TRBD1 identical over 7 bases. Germline trimming cut 5 bases from V and 7 bases from J; bases unmatched to any gene: 7. The germline CDR1 and CDR2 sequences are SNHLY and FYNNEI. The CDR3 runs to 13 residues. The chain's CDR3 is CASSRQGLGTQYF. The CDR3 nucleotides read TGTGCCAGCAGTCGACAGGGTTTGGGGACCCAGTACTTC.

In the case of this clonotype: The junction departs from the called germline gene at one end, perhaps through a read error. The CDR3 DNA sequence: TGTGCCAGTAAAGGGACAGTCGAAATCTTTCTGCACGAGCTGTACTTC. As protein: CASKGTVEIFLHELYF. The chain recombines TRBV12-3 or TRBV12-4 with TRBJ2-7, with 7 positions matching TRBD1. CDR3 length equals 16 residues.

The chain joins TRBV7-9 to TRBJ2-3; TRBD2 is a possible D gene (6 bases). Trimming left V 9 bases short and J 1 base short, with 17 bases between. The CDR3 runs to 15 residues. The V gene's germline CDR1 is SEHNR and CDR2 FQNEAQ (reference sequence). CDR3 in DNA: TGTGCCAGTAGCCTTTACGGAGGGGGCACAGATACGCAGTATTTT. Residues: CASSLYGGGTDTQYF.

V is TRBV10-3 and J is TRBJ1-1; tentative D call: TRBD1 (5 bases). CDR3 size: 13 residues. Trimming removed 11 bases from V and 1 base from J, with 14 bases in between. Per germline, CDR1 ENHRY and CDR2 SYGVKD. The CDR3 loop reads CAVQQAPNTEAFF. CDR3 sequence (DNA): TGTGCCGTTCAACAGGCTCCGAACACTGAAGCTTTCTTT.

This clonotype has only a few counts. CDR3: CASSADRDSEQFF. CDR3 DNA: TGTGCCAGCAGCGCCGACAGGGATAGTGAGCAGTTCTTC. The chain is built from TRBV6-1 and TRBJ2-1; TRBD1 agrees at 7 bases. V shed 6 bases, J shed 9 bases, and the junction held 8 bases outside the gene matches. This CDR3 is 13 amino acids long. The germline V gene encodes CDR1 MNHNS and CDR2 SASEGT.

As for this clonotype: A much larger clone differs by one base, so this may be a read error. The chain employs TRBV29-1 and TRBJ1-2, with TRBD1 as a possible D gene (5 bases). Germline CDR1 and CDR2: SQVTM and ANQGSEA. The CDR3 is 13 amino acids. Written as DNA, the CDR3 is TGCAGCGTTGGGGGAGGGGCCCTCTATGACTACACCTTC. This encodes CSVGGGALYDYTF. The variable domain in full, completed from reference TRBV29-1 and TRBJ1-2, reads SAVISQKPSRDICQRGTSLTIQCQVDSQVTMMFWYRQQPGQSLTLIATANQGSEATYESGFVIDKFPISRPNLTFSTLTVSNMSPEDSSIYLCSVGGGALYDYTFGSGTRLTVV.